Below, one T cell receptor (beta chain) is given with its context. The entry originates in a study of regulatory T cells in long-lasting Graves disease. Time point described: newly diagnosed GD, antithyroid drugs for less than 3 months. Following extraction of RNA from PBMCs, that RNA was used to make the TCR library. Each patient gave roughly 10 milliliters of EDTA-anticoagulated peripheral blood. Germline CDR1 is DFQATT and CDR2 is SNEGSKA (reference sequence). This CDR3 contains 13 residues. iRepertoire HTBI primers and Arm-PCR of CDR3 regions built TCR beta libraries. TCRdb ran MiXCR on the multiplex PCR reads and lists one entry per CDR3 protein. The sample carries approximately 360,000 distinct CDR3 sequences, roughly 10% recorded once. The sample was also linked to a second study, of T cells in Graves' hyperthyroidism and ophthalmopathy.

The chain couples TRBV20-1 to TRBJ2-7; 8 nucleotides align to TRBD2. Sequenced here: peripheral blood mononuclear cells (PBMCs), sampled at new diagnosis, from a patient treated with antithyroid drugs. The source of this sequence is a woman aged 18 to 35 with Graves disease. Here the CDR3 DNA reads TGCAGCGTTGAGGGACTAGAAAGCTACGAGCAGTACTTC. Translating gives CSVEGLESYEQYF.